The 17 T cell receptor beta chains listed next were all sequenced from one sample in a study of shared clonotypes between healthy human individuals. Libraries were prepared by immunoSEQ multiplex PCR; TCRdb keeps only in-frame clonotypes and omits some of them. The sample yields about 2.3 million clones, just over 90% seen once. Material: naive CD4+ T cells from PBMCs. Subset here: CD45RA+ positively selected. Receptors were obtained from a man aged 18 to 29 in good health. Some clones in this sample may be carry-over from other donors' samples.

The V gene is TRBV21-1, the J gene TRBJ2-1; TRBD1 is taken as the D call from the table, unchecked against the DNA. TRBV21-1 is a known pseudogene. The CDR3 extends over 14 amino acids. The CDR3 reads CASNPLGPLYEQFF. The CDR3 nucleotides are TGTGCCAGCAACCCCCTGGGGCCCCTGTATGAGCAGTTCTTC.

The chain has TRBV5-1 and TRBJ2-7; 10 bases are shared with TRBD1. CDR3 length: 15 residues. J lost 4 bases, V lost 5 bases, and 9 bases had no gene match. Germline V gives CDR1 SGHRS, CDR2 YFSETQ. The CDR3 loop reads CASRPPGQGLYEQYF. The DNA of the CDR3 is TGCGCCAGCAGACCCCCGGGACAGGGGCTTTACGAGCAGTACTTC.

CDR3 sequence reads: CASSFAQGGEQYF. Written as DNA, the CDR3 is TGTGCCAGCAGCTTTGCACAGGGAGGTGAGCAGTACTTC. This chain uses TRBV5-5 with TRBJ2-7; D could derive from TRBD1 or TRBD2 (6 bases each). Between the trimmed V and J ends, which lost 2 bases and 7 bases, there was a span of 13 bases. Germline V gives CDR1 SGHKS, CDR2 YYEKEE (reference sequence). CDR3 length: 13 residues.

The J gene is TRBJ2-6, the V gene TRBV28, with D possibly TRBD2 on 5 matching bases. The length of the CDR3 is 12 residues. V was clipped by 6 bases and J by 8 bases, with 8 bases between them. The germline V gene has CDR1 MDHEN and CDR2 SYDVKM. The CDR3 coding sequence is TGTGCCAGCAGACCGGGATCCAACGTCCTGACTTTC. Translated: CASRPGSNVLTF.

The chain has TRBV19 and TRBJ2-7; 9 nucleotides agree with TRBD1. The V gene end was trimmed by 5 bases and the J gene end by 3 bases; junction bases not matched to a gene: 14. This CDR3 region has 17 residues. Germline V gene sequence: CDR1 LNHDA, CDR2 SQIVND (reference sequence). The chain's CDR3 is CASSVTGGAVRRYEQYF. The CDR3 DNA sequence: TGTGCCAGTAGTGTGACAGGGGGAGCCGTGAGGCGCTACGAGCAGTACTTC.

The chain employs TRBV4-3 and TRBJ2-1, with 13 bases identical to TRBD2. The CDR3 covers 17 residues. CDR1 is LGHNA, CDR2 YSLEER, per germline. Unmatched junction bases numbered 6, after V lost 0 bases and J lost 7 bases. The CDR3 DNA is TGCGCCAGCAGCCAAGATCGAGGACTAGCGGGAGTGAATGAGCAGTTCTTC. It encodes CASSQDRGLAGVNEQFF.

The rearrangement joins TRBV27 to TRBJ2-2; D perhaps matches TRBD2 (6 bases). Looked up from germline, CDR1 is MNHEY and CDR2 is SMNVEV (reference sequence). The CDR3 is 15 residues long. V was cut by 3 bases and J by 3 bases, with 11 bases left in between. CDR3: CASSLGGRDTGELFF. CDR3 DNA sequence: TGTGCCAGCAGTTTGGGGGGAAGGGACACCGGGGAGCTGTTTTTT.

The V gene is TRBV7-3, the J gene TRBJ2-3; perhaps TRBD2 as D (5 bases). CDR1 and CDR2 from the germline V gene are SGHTA and FQGTGA. V was clipped by 5 bases and J by 0 bases, with 15 bases between them. The CDR3 is 16 amino acids. CDR3 nucleotide sequence: TGTGCCAGCAGCCCCGGATTGGGAGCTAGCACAGATACGCAGTATTTT. This translates into CASSPGLGASTDTQYF. Filled out from reference TRBV7-3 and TRBJ2-3, the complete variable domain reads GAGVSQTPSNKVTEKGKYVELRCDPISGHTALYWYRQSLGQGPEFLIYFQGTGAADDSGLPNDRFFAVRPEGSVSTLKIQRTERGDSAVYLCASSPGLGASTDTQYFGPGTRLTVL.

The CDR3 region has the DNA TGTGCCAGCAGCCTACTCCTCATGCGAACTAGCGGGAGAAGGTCGAAGGATACGCAGTATTTT. Its translation is CASSLLLMRTSGRRSKDTQYF. The V gene is TRBV2, the J gene TRBJ2-3; TRBD2 agrees at 11 bases. There are 21 residues in the CDR3. The V segment lost 6 bases and the J segment 6 bases; nucleotides outside the gene matches: 26. Germline V gene lookup returns CDR1 SNHLY and CDR2 FYNNEI.

The V gene is TRBV11-2, the J gene TRBJ1-4; D is unclear. Germline V gene lookup returns CDR1 SGHAT and CDR2 FQNNGV. The CDR3 runs to 16 residues. V was trimmed by 0 bases and J by 7 bases, leaving 15 bases between them. The CDR3 loop reads CASSLDPGKSIEKLFF. Here the CDR3 DNA reads TGTGCCAGCAGCTTAGATCCGGGGAAGTCGATTGAAAAACTGTTTTTT.

The rearrangement joins TRBV5-8 to TRBJ2-6; D remains ambiguous. CDR3 length: 13 residues. V dropped 8 bases and J dropped 4 bases, with 10 bases sitting between them. Looked up from germline, CDR1 is SGHTS and CDR2 is YDEGEE. CDR3 amino acids: CASPESGANVLTF. The CDR3 DNA sequence: TGTGCCAGTCCGGAGTCGGGGGCCAACGTCCTGACTTTC.

V usage is TRBV28 and J usage is TRBJ2-1, with a weak D call TRBD2 (6 bases). Trimming cost V 9 bases and J 9 bases, with 15 bases left between them. The CDR3 covers 12 residues. Germline V lookup: CDR1 MDHEN, CDR2 SYDVKM. The CDR3 loop reads CASRSGVLEQFF. The CDR3 nucleotides are TGTGCCAGTCGGTCGGGGGTTCTTGAGCAGTTCTTC.

In its sample, this clone was seen once. The CDR3 here is CASSLISPAASSTDTQYF. CDR3 DNA: TGTGCCAGCAGCTTAATTTCACCAGCGGCCTCTAGCACAGATACGCAGTATTTT. This chain uses TRBV7-3 with TRBJ2-3; D may be TRBD2 (5 bases). Germline V gene sequence: CDR1 SGHTA, CDR2 FQGTGA. With 1 base removed from V and 0 bases from J, the gap between germline ends came to 17 bases. This CDR3 comprises 18 residues.

V and J are TRBV9 and TRBJ2-3, with a possible D match to TRBD2 (5 bases). The germline V and J ends were trimmed by 0 bases and 0 bases, with 17 bases remaining between them. Germline CDR1 SGDLS, CDR2 YYNGEE. CDR3 length equals 18 residues. The CDR3 DNA sequence: TGTGCCAGCAGCGTAGATGGGAGACTGCGTCCTAGCACAGATACGCAGTATTTT. It codes for CASSVDGRLRPSTDTQYF.

The chain links TRBV7-3 to TRBJ2-3, with 11 positions matching TRBD2. Per the germline V gene, CDR1 is SGHTA and CDR2 is FQGTGA. CDR3 size: 16 residues. The junction had 7 bases not matched to a gene; V was cut back by 5 bases and J by 3 bases. The CDR3 bases are TGTGCCAGCAGCCCTGGAGGGACTAGCGGAACAGATACGCAGTATTTT. Protein product: CASSPGGTSGTDTQYF.

The V and J genes are TRBV2 and TRBJ1-5, with unresolved D. V was pared by 7 bases and J by 3 bases, with 10 bases between. CDR3 length: 13 residues. The germline gives CDR1 SNHLY, CDR2 FYNNEI. DNA for the CDR3: TGTGCCAGCACCCAAGACATCAATCAGCCCCAGCATTTT. Its translation: CASTQDINQPQHF.

This CDR3 reads CASSLGGSLRGYTF. The CDR3 bases are TGCGCCAGCAGCTTGGGAGGGAGCTTGAGGGGCTACACCTTC. This chain joins TRBV5-1 and TRBJ1-2; D ambiguous. This CDR3 has 14 residues. Germline V lookup: CDR1 SGHRS, CDR2 YFSETQ. V lost 0 bases and J lost 8, with 14 bases in between.